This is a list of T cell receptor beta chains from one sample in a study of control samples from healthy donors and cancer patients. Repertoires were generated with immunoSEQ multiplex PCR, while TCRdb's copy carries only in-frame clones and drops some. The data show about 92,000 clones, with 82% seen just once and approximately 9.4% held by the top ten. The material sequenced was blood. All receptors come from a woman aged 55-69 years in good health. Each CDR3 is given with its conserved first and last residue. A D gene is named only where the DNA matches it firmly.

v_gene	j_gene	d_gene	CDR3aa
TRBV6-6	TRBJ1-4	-	CASSRTQGGGEKLFF
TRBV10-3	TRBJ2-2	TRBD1	CAISELVGQGAGELFF
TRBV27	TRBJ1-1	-	CASSLQPGHTEAFF
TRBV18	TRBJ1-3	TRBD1	CASSPGTANSGNTIYF
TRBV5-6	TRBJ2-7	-	CASSLFLAVSSYEQYF
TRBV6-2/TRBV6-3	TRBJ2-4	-	CASSTGVAAKNIQYF
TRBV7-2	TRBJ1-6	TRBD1	CASSLGDRGWAPLHF
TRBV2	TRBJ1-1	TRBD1	CASSEDRGRGTEAFF
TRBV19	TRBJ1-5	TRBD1	CASSTRDRGYNQPQHF
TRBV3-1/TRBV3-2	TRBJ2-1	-	CASSHAGPKAGNEQFF
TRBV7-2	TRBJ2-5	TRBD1	CASSLVQGAVETQYF
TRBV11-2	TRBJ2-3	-	CASSDMTDTQYF
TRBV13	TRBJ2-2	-	CASSSRPGPNTGELFF
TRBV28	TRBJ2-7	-	CASSLEGGVSYEQYF
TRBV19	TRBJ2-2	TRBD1	CASSPGQVTGELFF
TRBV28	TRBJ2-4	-	CASSSAGRAKNIQYF
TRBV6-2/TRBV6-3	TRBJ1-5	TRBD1	CASSYRQGDSNQPQHF
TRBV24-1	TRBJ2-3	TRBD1	CASRDRGSDTQYF
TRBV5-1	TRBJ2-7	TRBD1	CASSEGTEAYLRGQYF
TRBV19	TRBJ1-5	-	CASSIPQGSGNQPQHF
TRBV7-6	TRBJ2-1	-	CASSLGTGRATNEQFF
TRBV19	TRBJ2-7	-	CASSIQGGYEQYF
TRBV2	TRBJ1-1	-	CASSGQQNTEAFF
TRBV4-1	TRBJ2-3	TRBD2	CASSHFLAGVMIDTQYF
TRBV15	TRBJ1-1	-	CATSSDGGGTEAFF
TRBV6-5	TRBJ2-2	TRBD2	CARRPSGSGTGELFF
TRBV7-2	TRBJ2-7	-	CASSSDYIRSYEQYF
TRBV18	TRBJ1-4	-	CASSPPGRLNEKLFF
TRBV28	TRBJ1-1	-	CASSSRPLSRVTEAFF
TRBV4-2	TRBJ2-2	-	CASSQDPGSNTGELFF
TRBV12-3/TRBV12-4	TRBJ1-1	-	CASRTTVNTEAFF
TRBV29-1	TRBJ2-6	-	CSVVGTGANVLTF
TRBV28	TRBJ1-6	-	CASSLPDTGYRNSPLHF
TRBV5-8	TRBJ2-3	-	CASSLTGHDTQYF
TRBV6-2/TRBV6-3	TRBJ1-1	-	CASSMGTGAFF
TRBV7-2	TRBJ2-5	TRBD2	CASSFLGTRGQETQYF
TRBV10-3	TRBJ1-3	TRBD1	CAISGQGAFNTIYF